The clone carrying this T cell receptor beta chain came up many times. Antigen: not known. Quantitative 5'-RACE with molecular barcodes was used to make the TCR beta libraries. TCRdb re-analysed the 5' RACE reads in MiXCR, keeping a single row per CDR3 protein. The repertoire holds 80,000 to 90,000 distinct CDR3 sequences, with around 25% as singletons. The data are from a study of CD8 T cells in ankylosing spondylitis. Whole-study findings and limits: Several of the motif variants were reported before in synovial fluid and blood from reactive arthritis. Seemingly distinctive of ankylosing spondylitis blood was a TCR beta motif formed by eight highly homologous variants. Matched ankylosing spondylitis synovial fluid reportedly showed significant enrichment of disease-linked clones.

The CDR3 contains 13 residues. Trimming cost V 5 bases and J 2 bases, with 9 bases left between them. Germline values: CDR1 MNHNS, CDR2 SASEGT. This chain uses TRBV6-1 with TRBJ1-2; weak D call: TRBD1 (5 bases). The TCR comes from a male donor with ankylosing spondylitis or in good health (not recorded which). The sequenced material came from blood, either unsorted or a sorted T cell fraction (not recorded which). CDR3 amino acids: CASSLTANYGYTF. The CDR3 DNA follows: TGTGCCAGCAGTCTGACAGCCAACTATGGCTACACCTTC.